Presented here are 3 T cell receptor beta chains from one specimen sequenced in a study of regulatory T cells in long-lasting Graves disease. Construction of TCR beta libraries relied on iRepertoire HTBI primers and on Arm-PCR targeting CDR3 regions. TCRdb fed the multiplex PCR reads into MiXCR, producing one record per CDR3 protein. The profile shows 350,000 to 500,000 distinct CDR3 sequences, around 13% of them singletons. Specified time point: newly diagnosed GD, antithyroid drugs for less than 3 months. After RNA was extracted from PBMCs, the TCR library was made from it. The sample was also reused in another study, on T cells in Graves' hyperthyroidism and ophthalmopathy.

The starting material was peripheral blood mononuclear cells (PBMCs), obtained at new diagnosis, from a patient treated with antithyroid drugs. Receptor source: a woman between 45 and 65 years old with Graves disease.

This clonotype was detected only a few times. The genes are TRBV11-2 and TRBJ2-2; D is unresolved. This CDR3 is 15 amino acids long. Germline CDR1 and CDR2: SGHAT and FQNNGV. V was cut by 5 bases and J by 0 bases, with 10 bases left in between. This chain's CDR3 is CASSPYTPNTGELFF. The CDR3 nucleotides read TGTGCCAGCAGCCCCTATACGCCGAACACCGGGGAGCTGTTTTTT.

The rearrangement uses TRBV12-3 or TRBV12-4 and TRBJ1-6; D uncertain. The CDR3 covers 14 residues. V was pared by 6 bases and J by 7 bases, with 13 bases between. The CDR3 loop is CASSLAGLNSPLHF. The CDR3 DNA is TGTGCCAGCAGCCTGGCCGGGCTCAATTCACCCCTCCACTTT.

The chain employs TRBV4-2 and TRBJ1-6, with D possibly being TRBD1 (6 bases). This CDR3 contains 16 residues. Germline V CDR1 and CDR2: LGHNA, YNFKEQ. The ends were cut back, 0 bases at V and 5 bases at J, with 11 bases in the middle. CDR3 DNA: TGTGCCAGCAGCCAAGAAACAGGGTTAAATAATTCACCCCTCCACTTT. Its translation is CASSQETGLNNSPLHF.